The present T cell receptor beta chain was sequenced within a study of control samples from healthy donors and cancer patients. In germline, CDR1 is LGHDT, CDR2 YNNKEL (reference sequence). The CDR3 covers 15 residues. V gave up 1 base and J gave up 6 bases, with 12 bases separating them. This clone was picked up one time. Assay: immunoSEQ multiplex PCR; the TCRdb copy retains only in-frame clones and omits some. The sample records 24,000 or so clones, approximately 91% being singletons. The chain uses TRBV3-1 (or the pseudogene TRBV3-2) and TRBJ1-4; no definite D call. This clonotype was sampled from a man aged 50 to 59 with lung cancer. Sequencing used PBMCs. The CDR3 sequence is CASSQVTGIYEKLFF. DNA for the CDR3: TGTGCCAGCAGCCAAGTTACGGGGATTTATGAAAAACTGTTTTTT.